The rows below give T cell receptor beta chains drawn from one sample of a study of T cells in Graves' hyperthyroidism and ophthalmopathy. Using its own MiXCR run on the multiplex PCR reads, TCRdb lists one record per CDR3 protein. This sample has roughly 740,000 distinct CDR3 sequences, with about 17% found just once. The sequencing input was blood. All receptors derive from a man aged 18 to 35 with Graves' hyperthyroidism. Each CDR3 is given with its conserved first and last residue. The order of the fields is CDR3 protein, CDR3 DNA, V gene, clone size, D gene, J gene. D genes are given only for firm matches. A row's size may be missing; if present it is once, few, many or a size class.

CDR3aa: CASTGGRENTGELFF
CDR3nt: TGTGCCAGCACCGGGGGCAGAGAGAACACCGGGGAGCTGTTTTTT
v_gene: TRBV6-1
abundance: few
d_gene: -
j_gene: TRBJ2-2

CDR3aa: CSAIPPRALYTDTQYF
CDR3nt: TGCAGTGCTATCCCCCCACGGGCGCTTTACACAGATACGCAGTATTTT
v_gene: TRBV20-1
abundance: -
d_gene: -
j_gene: TRBJ2-3

CDR3aa: CASSPSSTGELFF
CDR3nt: TGTGCCAGCAGCCCGAGCTCTACCGGGGAGCTGTTTTTT
v_gene: TRBV11-2
abundance: many
d_gene: -
j_gene: TRBJ2-2

CDR3aa: CASSDPGVRGYNEQFF
CDR3nt: TGTGCCAGCAGCGACCCAGGCGTGCGGGGGTACAATGAGCAGTTCTTC
v_gene: TRBV9
abundance: once
d_gene: TRBD2
j_gene: TRBJ2-1

CDR3aa: CASSLQGRNIQYF
CDR3nt: TGTGCCAGCAGCTTGCAGGGGAGAAACATTCAGTACTTC
v_gene: TRBV5-8
abundance: -
d_gene: -
j_gene: TRBJ2-4

CDR3aa: CASSLGPIPRENRNEQFF
CDR3nt: TGTGCCAGCAGCTTAGGACCTATCCCGCGGGAGAACCGCAATGAGCAGTTCTTC
v_gene: TRBV6-1
abundance: many
d_gene: TRBD2
j_gene: TRBJ2-1

CDR3aa: CASRPGTGVSPLHF
CDR3nt: TGTGCCAGCAGGCCGGGGACAGGGGTTTCACCCCTCCACTTT
v_gene: TRBV6-1
abundance: -
d_gene: TRBD1
j_gene: TRBJ1-6

CDR3aa: CALNRGDGKTYEQYF
CDR3nt: TGTGCCCTTAACCGGGGAGACGGGAAGACCTACGAGCAGTACTTC
v_gene: TRBV30
abundance: -
d_gene: -
j_gene: TRBJ2-7

CDR3aa: CSVATGITEAFF
CDR3nt: TGCAGCGTGGCGACAGGGATCACTGAAGCTTTCTTT
v_gene: TRBV29-1
abundance: many
d_gene: TRBD1
j_gene: TRBJ1-1

CDR3aa: CASSQATLYEQYF
CDR3nt: TGCGCCAGCAGCCAAGCTACTCTTTACGAGCAGTACTTC
v_gene: TRBV4-1
abundance: -
d_gene: -
j_gene: TRBJ2-7

CDR3aa: CASSLGGTGEGTEAFF
CDR3nt: TGTGCCAGCAGCCTGGGGGGTACAGGGGAGGGGACTGAAGCTTTCTTT
v_gene: TRBV28
abundance: many
d_gene: TRBD1
j_gene: TRBJ1-1

CDR3aa: CASSYQFSNQPQHF
CDR3nt: TGTGCCAGCAGTTACCAGTTTAGCAATCAGCCCCAGCATTTT
v_gene: TRBV28
abundance: -
d_gene: -
j_gene: TRBJ1-5

CDR3aa: CASPGRELQETQYF
CDR3nt: TGCGCCAGCCCGGGGAGAGAGCTGCAAGAGACCCAGTACTTC
v_gene: TRBV5-1
abundance: -
d_gene: -
j_gene: TRBJ2-5

CDR3aa: CSARPLPVPGPDTQYF
CDR3nt: TGCAGTGCTAGGCCCCTCCCGGTACCTGGCCCAGATACGCAGTATTTT
v_gene: TRBV20-1
abundance: -
d_gene: -
j_gene: TRBJ2-3

CDR3aa: CASSLERTAYNEQFF
CDR3nt: TGTGCCAGCAGCTTAGAGCGCACAGCCTACAATGAGCAGTTCTTC
v_gene: TRBV7-2
abundance: many
d_gene: -
j_gene: TRBJ2-1

CDR3aa: CASSLWDTQETQYF
CDR3nt: TGTGCCAGCAGTTTGTGGGACACCCAAGAGACCCAGTACTTC
v_gene: TRBV28
abundance: many
d_gene: -
j_gene: TRBJ2-5

CDR3aa: CSAATPGRRPHEQFF
CDR3nt: TGCAGTGCTGCTACCCCGGGACGCCGACCGCACGAGCAGTTCTTC
v_gene: TRBV20-1
abundance: many
d_gene: -
j_gene: TRBJ2-1

CDR3aa: CASRSGLDYGYTF
CDR3nt: TGTGCCAGCAGATCAGGGTTGGACTATGGCTACACCTTC
v_gene: TRBV6-1
abundance: many
d_gene: -
j_gene: TRBJ1-2

CDR3aa: CASGSLKGQGNYGYTF
CDR3nt: TGTGCCAGCGGATCGCTTAAGGGGCAGGGCAACTATGGCTACACCTTC
v_gene: TRBV9
abundance: -
d_gene: -
j_gene: TRBJ1-2

CDR3aa: CAISSVGSEAFF
CDR3nt: TGTGCCATCAGCTCCGTGGGGTCTGAAGCTTTCTTT
v_gene: TRBV10-3
abundance: many
d_gene: -
j_gene: TRBJ1-1

CDR3aa: CASSFNTNTGELFF
CDR3nt: TGTGCCAGCAGCTTCAATACGAACACCGGGGAGCTGTTTTTT
v_gene: TRBV7-7
abundance: few
d_gene: -
j_gene: TRBJ2-2

CDR3aa: CAWSPRTSGSWGKNIQYF
CDR3nt: TGTGCCTGGAGCCCCCGGACTAGCGGGAGCTGGGGCAAAAACATTCAGTACTTC
v_gene: TRBV30
abundance: few
d_gene: TRBD2
j_gene: TRBJ2-4

CDR3aa: CATSTGTGGEGYGYTF
CDR3nt: TGTGCCACCAGCACAGGGACAGGGGGCGAAGGCTATGGCTACACCTTC
v_gene: TRBV15
abundance: many
d_gene: TRBD1
j_gene: TRBJ1-2

CDR3aa: CASSLRGVQYF
CDR3nt: TGCGCCAGCAGCCTTCGGGGGGTTCAGTACTTC
v_gene: TRBV7-2
abundance: -
d_gene: TRBD2
j_gene: TRBJ2-4

CDR3aa: CASSTTPIVVNEQFF
CDR3nt: TGTGCCAGCAGCACAACTCCGATAGTAGTCAATGAGCAGTTCTTC
v_gene: TRBV6-1
abundance: few
d_gene: -
j_gene: TRBJ2-1

CDR3aa: CATSRDSPSGTDTQYF
CDR3nt: TGTGCCACCAGCAGAGATAGTCCTAGCGGGACAGATACGCAGTATTTT
v_gene: TRBV15
abundance: many
d_gene: TRBD2
j_gene: TRBJ2-3

CDR3aa: CASSEATGASYGYTF
CDR3nt: TGTGCCAGCAGTGAAGCTACAGGGGCCAGCTATGGCTACACCTTC
v_gene: TRBV2
abundance: many
d_gene: TRBD1
j_gene: TRBJ1-2

CDR3aa: CASSYTGRGEQYF
CDR3nt: TGTGCCAGCAGCTATACAGGGAGGGGCGAGCAGTACTTC
v_gene: TRBV7-9
abundance: many
d_gene: -
j_gene: TRBJ2-7

CDR3aa: CSARRGQGVSETQYF
CDR3nt: TGCAGTGCTAGAAGAGGCCAGGGGGTCTCGGAGACCCAGTACTTC
v_gene: TRBV20-1
abundance: -
d_gene: TRBD1
j_gene: TRBJ2-5

CDR3aa: CASSLSLSLSYEQYF
CDR3nt: TGTGCCAGCAGTTTATCTCTTAGTCTCTCCTACGAGCAGTACTTC
v_gene: TRBV27
abundance: few
d_gene: -
j_gene: TRBJ2-7

CDR3aa: CASSSGVDTQYF
CDR3nt: TGTGCCAGCAGCTCGGGGGTGGACACGCAGTATTTT
v_gene: TRBV7-3
abundance: many
d_gene: -
j_gene: TRBJ2-3

CDR3aa: CSADNRDNSYEQYF
CDR3nt: TGCAGTGCCGACAACCGGGACAACTCCTACGAGCAGTACTTC
v_gene: TRBV20-1
abundance: -
d_gene: -
j_gene: TRBJ2-7

CDR3aa: CASTNTDTQYF
CDR3nt: TGTGCCAGCACAAATACAGATACGCAGTATTTT
v_gene: TRBV28
abundance: many
d_gene: -
j_gene: TRBJ2-3

CDR3aa: CAIVGDRIDEQYF
CDR3nt: TGTGCCATCGTCGGGGACAGGATAGACGAGCAGTACTTC
v_gene: TRBV2
abundance: -
d_gene: TRBD1
j_gene: TRBJ2-7

CDR3aa: CASSWGQGPNEQFF
CDR3nt: TGTGCCAGCAGCTGGGGACAGGGTCCAAATGAGCAGTTCTTC
v_gene: TRBV7-2
abundance: few
d_gene: TRBD1
j_gene: TRBJ2-1

CDR3aa: CASSGLAGGQTGELFF
CDR3nt: TGTGCCAGCAGCGGACTAGCGGGAGGGCAGACCGGGGAGCTGTTTTTT
v_gene: TRBV6-2/TRBV6-3
abundance: -
d_gene: TRBD2
j_gene: TRBJ2-2

CDR3aa: CASSPRVGGGTYEQYF
CDR3nt: TGTGCCAGCAGCCCAAGGGTAGGAGGTGGGACCTACGAGCAGTACTTC
v_gene: TRBV7-3
abundance: many
d_gene: -
j_gene: TRBJ2-7

CDR3aa: CALRLPSSYEQYF
CDR3nt: TGTGCCTTAAGACTCCCGAGCTCCTACGAGCAGTACTTC
v_gene: TRBV20-1
abundance: few
d_gene: -
j_gene: TRBJ2-7

CDR3aa: CASSFPGHLSSYEQYF
CDR3nt: TGTGCCAGCAGCTTCCCGGGACACCTGAGCTCCTACGAGCAGTACTTC
v_gene: TRBV7-9
abundance: many
d_gene: -
j_gene: TRBJ2-7

CDR3aa: CASSPRSGGDTEAFF
CDR3nt: TGTGCCAGCTCACCACGGTCGGGCGGGGACACTGAAGCTTTCTTT
v_gene: TRBV18
abundance: many
d_gene: -
j_gene: TRBJ1-1